The rows below give T cell receptor beta chains drawn from one sample of a study of CD4 T cells in relation to SARS-CoV-2 and coronaviruses. The data were produced by immunoSEQ multiplex PCR, yet TCRdb's version contains in-frame clones alone and is incomplete. This repertoire shows tens of thousands of clones, about 90% found once; its top ten account for approximately 0.4%. The sample comprised naive CD4+ T cells from PBMCs. These receptors were obtained from an adult with COVID-19. Each CDR3 is given without its conserved first and last residue. A D gene is named only where the DNA matches it firmly.

D	length	J	V	CDR3
TRBD2	14	TRBJ2-7	TRBV5-4	ASSFNQGLAGVEQY
NA	11	TRBJ1-2	TRBV14	ASSQDPYRGYT
TRBD2	14	TRBJ2-7	TRBV14	ASSHHIAGVAYEQY
NA	12	TRBJ2-5	TRBV10-3	AISAGTDLETQY
NA	9	TRBJ2-5	TRBV28	ASSRSETQY
NA	12	TRBJ2-1	TRBV28	ASSAILSYNEQF
NA	12	TRBJ2-7	TRBV3-1/TRBV3-2	ASSHWTHSGEQY
TRBD1	14	TRBJ1-2	TRBV7-2	ASSFGPAGGGYGYT
TRBD1	13	TRBJ2-7	TRBV9	ASSSQEGALYEQY
NA	11	TRBJ1-6	TRBV18	ASSPGGDSPLH
TRBD2	13	TRBJ2-7	TRBV7-2	ASSRGLAASYEQY
TRBD1	15	TRBJ1-2	TRBV3-1/TRBV3-2	ASSQPGGGVGGYGYT
NA	10	TRBJ2-7	TRBV12-3/TRBV12-4	ASSQGFEEQY
NA	13	TRBJ2-2	TRBV18	ASSPVGTPTGELF
TRBD2	12	TRBJ2-4	TRBV19	ASVQLAGEAIQY
TRBD2	17	TRBJ2-4	TRBV3-1/TRBV3-2	ASSQKGLAGLVTKNIQY
NA	11	TRBJ2-7	TRBV6-2/TRBV6-3	ASSDAGTYEQY
NA	11	TRBJ1-6	TRBV18	ASSPEDRSPLH
NA	12	TRBJ2-5	TRBV6-6	ASGEEVGAETQY
NA	11	TRBJ1-5	TRBV5-1	ASSLDSNQPQH
NA	17	TRBJ2-2	TRBV28	ASSLSIRGRRNSSGELF
NA	13	TRBJ2-1	TRBV6-4	ASTPPGSSYNEQF
TRBD2	15	TRBJ2-5	TRBV28	ASSLIPPTSGTETQY
NA	13	TRBJ1-5	TRBV6-2/TRBV6-3	ASSYSGGVEQPQH
NA	12	TRBJ1-5	TRBV2	ASKYTGSNQPQH
TRBD2	13	TRBJ2-1	TRBV7-2	ASRSGLAVLNEQF
NA	18	TRBJ2-1	TRBV28	ASSLWRSPAWRLVPNEQF
NA	15	TRBJ2-1	TRBV28	ASSSALLTRGYNEQF
NA	14	TRBJ1-4	TRBV28	ASSLSVRGKGEKLF